These T cell receptor beta chains were read from a single sample in a study of blood T cell repertoires in COVID-19. TCRdb's copy holds only in-frame clones and misses some; the assay was immunoSEQ multiplex PCR. Seen here are over 200,000 clones, approximately 90% observed once, and the top ten hold approximately 9%. The sequencing input was PBMCs or T cells enriched from blood (not recorded which). Source of these receptors: a man in his forties who had recovered from COVID-19. CDR3s include the opening cysteine and the closing phenylalanine or tryptophan. D genes are given only for firm matches. Expanded clones are given a class, and other clones once, few, many or no size at all.

TGTGCCAGCTCACCTATGGGACAGGGGGCAGGTAATCAGCCCCAGCATTTT	CASSPMGQGAGNQPQHF	TRBD1	TRBJ1-5	TRBV18	-
TGCAGCGTTGGTGACAGGTTTGATCAGCCCCAGCATTTT	CSVGDRFDQPQHF	-	TRBJ1-5	TRBV29-1	-
TGTGCCAGCAGCTCTCAGGGGGTAATGGGTGAAGCTTTCTTT	CASSSQGVMGEAFF	TRBD1	TRBJ1-1	TRBV11-2	-
TGCAGTGTCGAAGAGGGGACCCAGTACTTC	CSVEEGTQYF	-	TRBJ2-5	TRBV20-1	-
TGTGCCAGCTCGCGGTCGACAGGATATGAAAAACTGTTTTTT	CASSRSTGYEKLFF	-	TRBJ1-4	TRBV18	-
TGTGCCTGGTTTGGGGGACTAGGGAGCACCGGGGAGCTGTTTTTT	CAWFGGLGSTGELFF	TRBD2	TRBJ2-2	TRBV30	-
TGTGCCAGCAGCCCCGAAACAGGGACCTCCTACAATGAGCAGTTCTTC	CASSPETGTSYNEQFF	-	TRBJ2-1	TRBV7-3	-
TGCGCCAGCAGCTTGGTTACTAGCGCCCAAGAGACCCAGTACTTC	CASSLVTSAQETQYF	TRBD2	TRBJ2-5	TRBV5-1	-
TGTGCCAGTAGTATTTGGGGCCCGTCGGTTAACTATGGCTACACCTTC	CASSIWGPSVNYGYTF	-	TRBJ1-2	TRBV19	-
TGTGCCAGCAGCGCTCCTCGTGGCTACACCTTC	CASSAPRGYTF	-	TRBJ1-2	TRBV9	-
TGCGCCAGCAGCTTGGCCAGACAGGGAGTCGACGAGCAGTACTTC	CASSLARQGVDEQYF	TRBD1	TRBJ2-7	TRBV5-1	-
TGCGCCAGCAGCTTGGTCTGGAACCCGGGACAGCCCTACGAGCAGTACTTC	CASSLVWNPGQPYEQYF	TRBD1	TRBJ2-7	TRBV5-1	-
TGTGCCATCAGTGAGGCAGGGGTATATGGCTACACCTTC	CAISEAGVYGYTF	-	TRBJ1-2	TRBV10-3	many
TGTGCCAGCAGTTTATCTCCAAACAACAATGAGCAGTTCTTC	CASSLSPNNNEQFF	-	TRBJ2-1	TRBV27	-
TGTGCCAGCAGCTTTGGGGGCCGGGACACTGAAGCTTTCTTT	CASSFGGRDTEAFF	-	TRBJ1-1	TRBV7-3	-
TGTGCCACCAGAAGACTGGCTGGAGGGCAGTACTTC	CATRRLAGGQYF	-	TRBJ2-7	TRBV15	few
TGCCCCCCCCGCTCCCGCGGGGGGGCTTTGGGGGAGCTGTTTTTT	CPPRSRGGALGELFF	TRBD2	TRBJ2-2	TRBV3-1/TRBV3-2	once
TGTGCCAGCAACAGGAGGAGGGACACCGGGGAGCTGTTTTTT	CASNRRRDTGELFF	-	TRBJ2-2	TRBV19	-
TGTGCCAGCAGCGCGGGACCAAGCACAGATACGCAGTATTTT	CASSAGPSTDTQYF	-	TRBJ2-3	TRBV5-4	-
TGTGCCAGCAGTTACATGGGGAGCTGGACCGGGGAGCTGTTTTTT	CASSYMGSWTGELFF	-	TRBJ2-2	TRBV6-5	-
TGTGCCACCAGTTTGGGGACTTCAGGAAATCAGCCCCAGCATTTT	CATSLGTSGNQPQHF	-	TRBJ1-5	TRBV6-5	-
TGCGCCAGCATGCTGGTGGGAGGAAGGGCGGGTAGGAACACTGAAGCTTTCTTT	CASMLVGGRAGRNTEAFF	-	TRBJ1-1	TRBV5-1	-
TGTGCCAGTAGTATGGGACAGTGGGTTAATGAGCAGTTCTTC	CASSMGQWVNEQFF	TRBD1	TRBJ2-1	TRBV19	-
TGTGCCAGCAGCTTACCGGGTCCTTCGTCCTACAATGAGCAGTTCTTC	CASSLPGPSSYNEQFF	-	TRBJ2-1	TRBV5-4	-
TGTGCCTGGAGTTGGGCGGACAGGGGGCCCACTAATGAAAAACTGTTTTTT	CAWSWADRGPTNEKLFF	TRBD1	TRBJ1-4	TRBV30	-
TGTGCCAGCAGTTTATCTATAGCGGGAGGGTTTTACGAGCAGTACTTC	CASSLSIAGGFYEQYF	TRBD2	TRBJ2-7	TRBV27	-
TGTGCCTGGAGGGTCAGCCGGGGGTGGAACTATGGCTACACCTTC	CAWRVSRGWNYGYTF	-	TRBJ1-2	TRBV30	-
TGCGCCAGCAGCTCCCAAGGGGGCGGCACAGATACGCAGTATTTT	CASSSQGGGTDTQYF	TRBD1	TRBJ2-3	TRBV4-1	-
TGTGCCAGCTCACTTCTGGCAGTAGAGACCCAGTACTTC	CASSLLAVETQYF	-	TRBJ2-5	TRBV18	-
TGTGCCAGCAGCCACCTAGCGGGGGAAGAGACCCAGTACTTC	CASSHLAGEETQYF	TRBD2	TRBJ2-5	TRBV3-1/TRBV3-2	-
TGTGCCTGGACAGGGATTGACAAAAACATTCAGTACTTC	CAWTGIDKNIQYF	-	TRBJ2-4	TRBV30	-
TGTGCCAGCAGTGAAGAAGGGACAGGGGGTACCTTGGACACCGGGGAGCTGTTTTTT	CASSEEGTGGTLDTGELFF	TRBD1	TRBJ2-2	TRBV2	-
TGCGCCAGCAGCAGGGGACAGGGGAACACCGGGGAGCTGTTTTTT	CASSRGQGNTGELFF	TRBD1	TRBJ2-2	TRBV5-1	-
TGTGCCATCAGGACGGACAGTCCCCCTGGCACAGATACGCAGTATTTT	CAIRTDSPPGTDTQYF	-	TRBJ2-3	TRBV10-3	-
TGTGCCAAGAGCTGGGGGGAAGGCGAGCAGTACTTC	CAKSWGEGEQYF	-	TRBJ2-7	TRBV5-8	-
TGTGCCAGTAGTACCCACAGGGTCTCCTATAATTCACCCCTCCACTTT	CASSTHRVSYNSPLHF	-	TRBJ1-6	TRBV19	-
TGTGCCAGCAGTTTGGCAGAGAACACTGAAGCTTTCTTT	CASSLAENTEAFF	-	TRBJ1-1	TRBV12-3/TRBV12-4	-
TGTGCCAGCAGTTACGTTGCGGGACAGGGGCTTGTTTGGGAGGACGAGCAGTACTTC	CASSYVAGQGLVWEDEQYF	TRBD1	TRBJ2-7	TRBV6-2/TRBV6-3	few
TGTGCCCTACCCCGGGACAGAACGAACACCGGGGAGCTGTTTTTT	CALPRDRTNTGELFF	-	TRBJ2-2	TRBV21-1	once
TGTGCCAGCAGCAAAAATCGGGGACAGTCCTTTAGCAATCAGCCCCAGCATTTT	CASSKNRGQSFSNQPQHF	-	TRBJ1-5	TRBV21-1	-